This is a list of T cell receptor beta chains from one sample in a study of T cell repertoires in cytomegalovirus infection. Antigens for these TCRs are unknown. TCRdb used MiXCR to reprocess the reads, holding one entry per CDR3 protein. The repertoire holds around 750,000 distinct CDR3 sequences, approximately 30% seen once, with approximately 13% in the top ten. The sample here was cultured CD8+ T cells from PBMCs, taken from culture after CMV antigen stimulation. These receptors originate from a human donor in good health (CMV status not recorded). Some clones in this sample may be carry-over from other donors' samples. The CDR3 runs from the conserved cysteine through the conserved F or W. Fields, in order: D gene, V gene, J gene, clone size, CDR3 DNA, CDR3 protein. A D gene is named only where the DNA matches it firmly. Clone size is stated in some rows and not others, as once, few, many or a class when expanded.

>TRBD1|TRBV4-3|TRBJ1-2|-
TGCGCCAGCAGGCTGACCCTGACAGGGGGTAATGGCTACACCTTC
CASRLTLTGGNGYTF
>-|TRBV12-3/TRBV12-4|TRBJ1-2|many
TGTGCCAGCAGTTTAGGGGGCTCGAACTATGGCTACACCTTC
CASSLGGSNYGYTF
>TRBD2|TRBV27|TRBJ2-5|-
TGTGCCAGCAGGAGGCCGGGACTACAAGAGACCCAGTACTTC
CASRRPGLQETQYF
>TRBD2|TRBV9|TRBJ2-1|-
TGTGCCAGCAGCTCCCCACTAGCGGGGGACTCCTACAATGAGCAGTTCTTC
CASSSPLAGDSYNEQFF
>-|TRBV28|TRBJ2-3|-
TGTGCCAGCAGCTTCCCCATATCCACAGATACGCAGTATTTT
CASSFPISTDTQYF
>-|TRBV6-1|TRBJ2-5|few
TGTGCCAGCAGGTTACTAGTGCGGGAGACCCAGTACTTC
CASRLLVRETQYF
>-|TRBV25-1|TRBJ2-3|-
TGTGCCAGCAGTGAGGATAGCGGTACAGATACGCAGTATTTT
CASSEDSGTDTQYF
>TRBD2|TRBV11-2|TRBJ2-1|many
TGTGCCAGCAGAATACTAGCGGGGGGGCCGAATGAGCAGTTCTTC
CASRILAGGPNEQFF
>TRBD1|TRBV12-3/TRBV12-4|TRBJ2-5|few
TGTGCCAGCCGATTCTCCGGGACAGACAAAGAGACCCAGTACTTC
CASRFSGTDKETQYF
>TRBD1|TRBV5-5|TRBJ1-2|few
TGTGCCAGCAGCTTGGAGGGACAGGGGTTCTATGGCTACACCTTC
CASSLEGQGFYGYTF
>-|TRBV4-3|TRBJ2-2|few
TGCGCCAGCACACACCTCCCAGCGAACACCGGGGAGCTGTTTTTT
CASTHLPANTGELFF
>-|TRBV6-2/TRBV6-3|TRBJ1-2|-
TGTGCCAGCAGTTGGGGGGGCGCCGGAGGCTATGGCTACACCTTC
CASSWGGAGGYGYTF
>-|TRBV19|TRBJ1-1|-
TGTGCCAGTAGTATAGACGTCCTTGGGTCTGAAGCTTTCTTT
CASSIDVLGSEAFF
>TRBD1|TRBV7-8|TRBJ2-5|many
TGTGCCAGCAGTCCCACAGGGGGTATAGAGACCCAGTACTTC
CASSPTGGIETQYF
>-|TRBV27|TRBJ2-2|-
TGTGCCAGCACCCCGGGCCTAAACACCGGGGAGCTGTTTTTT
CASTPGLNTGELFF
>-|TRBV28|TRBJ1-5|-
TGTGCCAGCAGGAGCAATCAGCCCCAGCATTTT
CASRSNQPQHF
>-|TRBV15|TRBJ1-5|-
TGTGCCACCAGCACGACGAACAGGGCTAGCAATCAGCCCCAGCATTTT
CATSTTNRASNQPQHF
>-|TRBV19|TRBJ1-1|few
TGTGCCAGTAGTTCCCCTGACAGTACGGTGAACACTGAAGCTTTCTTT
CASSSPDSTVNTEAFF
>-|TRBV7-4|TRBJ1-1|-
TGTGCCAGCAGCTCCCCGCTTGTCGCTTTCTTT
CASSSPLVAFF
>-|TRBV5-1|TRBJ2-7|few
TGCGCCAGCAGCTTGTCCCCTCGAGGCATCTACGAGCAGTACTTC
CASSLSPRGIYEQYF